Listed below are T cell receptor beta chains from one sample, sequenced in a study of cytomegalovirus exposure and HLA in healthy donors. Some clones are missing from TCRdb's copy, which holds only in-frame ones; the method was immunoSEQ multiplex PCR. The sample carries just over 200,000 clones, 65% to 85% recorded once. Sequencing was carried out using PBMCs. The receptors shown here come from a man in his fifties in good health and CMV-seronegative. Both conserved end residues are part of each CDR3. D genes are given only for firm matches. Part of the rows lack a size; the others show once, few, many or a class for expanded clones.

len: 15; d_gene: -; abundance: once; j_gene: TRBJ1-3; v_gene: TRBV6-6; CDR3nt: TGTGCCAGCAGTGATCGACAGTCCCCTGGAAACACCATATATTTT; CDR3aa: CASSDRQSPGNTIYF
len: 12; d_gene: TRBD2; abundance: -; j_gene: TRBJ2-7; v_gene: TRBV4-1; CDR3nt: TGCGCCAGCAGACCGCCGGGGGGAAAGCAGTACTTC; CDR3aa: CASRPPGGKQYF
len: 17; d_gene: TRBD2; abundance: -; j_gene: TRBJ2-5; v_gene: TRBV5-1; CDR3nt: TGCGCCAGCACGCGAGCACGATTGGCGGGAGGTGGAGAGACCCAGTACTTC; CDR3aa: CASTRARLAGGGETQYF
len: 14; d_gene: -; abundance: -; j_gene: TRBJ1-1; v_gene: TRBV14; CDR3nt: TGTGCCAGCAGCAAGTGGGGCTTGAACACTGAAGCTTTCTTT; CDR3aa: CASSKWGLNTEAFF
len: 15; d_gene: -; abundance: -; j_gene: TRBJ1-1; v_gene: TRBV6-1; CDR3nt: TGTGCCAGCAGTGAACCCGGGGGAGTGAACACTGAAGCTTTCTTT; CDR3aa: CASSEPGGVNTEAFF
len: 16; d_gene: -; abundance: -; j_gene: TRBJ1-6; v_gene: TRBV4-2; CDR3nt: TGTGCCAGCAGCCGCCCACCAGGACGGACTCATTCACCCCTCCACTTT; CDR3aa: CASSRPPGRTHSPLHF
len: 14; d_gene: TRBD1; abundance: -; j_gene: TRBJ1-1; v_gene: TRBV5-1; CDR3nt: TGCGCCAGCAGCACAGGACAGGGATGGAATGAAGCTTTCTTT; CDR3aa: CASSTGQGWNEAFF
len: 14; d_gene: TRBD2; abundance: -; j_gene: TRBJ2-7; v_gene: TRBV2; CDR3nt: TGTGCCAGCAGGGGCCGTGGGACTAGCGGTGAGCAGTACTTC; CDR3aa: CASRGRGTSGEQYF
len: 17; d_gene: TRBD2; abundance: -; j_gene: TRBJ2-2; v_gene: TRBV19; CDR3nt: TGTGCCAGTAGTATCCGGACTAGCTCCTTTTCCACCGGGGAGCTGTTTTTT; CDR3aa: CASSIRTSSFSTGELFF
len: 18; d_gene: -; abundance: -; j_gene: TRBJ1-4; v_gene: TRBV27; CDR3nt: TGTGCCAGCAGTACCCGACTCGGGGGGGATGCAACTAATGAAAAACTGTTTTTT; CDR3aa: CASSTRLGGDATNEKLFF
len: 18; d_gene: -; abundance: once; j_gene: TRBJ1-5; v_gene: TRBV15; CDR3nt: TGTGCCACCAGCAGAGATCTTAGGCTCATCGTCTCAGGGCAGCCCCAGCATTTT; CDR3aa: CATSRDLRLIVSGQPQHF